The rows below give T cell receptor beta chains drawn from one sample of a study of HIV-infected patients and healthy controls. Each CDR3 protein gets one entry after TCRdb re-called the 5' RACE reads with MiXCR. The sample gives approximately 10,000 distinct CDR3 sequences, less than 9.5% of which show up once; 3.5% to 4.5% is in the top ten. Input material: blood. These receptors were taken from an adult in good health. Each CDR3 is given with its conserved first and last residue. The D gene is left open where the match is weak. Not all rows give a size; the values are once, few, many and, for expanded clones, a class.

TRBJ1-2	TRBV3-1	-	medium-sized	TGTGCCAGCAGCATCAGGGGCGGGAGTGGCTACACCTTC	CASSIRGGSGYTF
TRBJ1-1	TRBV20-1	-	medium-sized	TGCAGTGCTAGAGATAGTTTAGGGAACCCGAGGACTGAAGCTTTCTTT	CSARDSLGNPRTEAFF
TRBJ2-7	TRBV7-8	-	medium-sized	TGTGCCAGCAGCTTCCAGGATTACGAGCAGTACTTC	CASSFQDYEQYF
TRBJ1-5	TRBV9	-	medium-sized	TGTGCCAGCAGCCCAGGGGAGGCAAATCAGCCCCAGCATTTT	CASSPGEANQPQHF
TRBJ1-5	TRBV7-9	-	-	TGTGCCAGCAGCTTACAGGGGTGGCAGCCCCAGCATTTT	CASSLQGWQPQHF
TRBJ1-5	TRBV27	TRBD1	many	TGTGCCAGCCGGGGACAGATCAATCAGCCCCAGCATTTT	CASRGQINQPQHF
TRBJ2-5	TRBV3-1	TRBD2	many	TGTGCCAGCAGGGACGCTAGCGGAAAAGAGACCCAGTACTTC	CASRDASGKETQYF
TRBJ1-6	TRBV29-1	-	many	TGCAGCGGGGCAGAGGATTATAATTCACCCCTCCACTTT	CSGAEDYNSPLHF
TRBJ1-2	TRBV15	-	many	TGTGCCACCAGCAGTCAAGGGCACTATGGCTACACCTTC	CATSSQGHYGYTF
TRBJ1-1	TRBV5-1	-	medium-sized	TGCGCCAGCAGCTTGATTGGAATGAACACTGAAGCTTTCTTT	CASSLIGMNTEAFF
TRBJ2-3	TRBV27	-	many	TGTGCCAGCAGTTTACCTAAGCAAGATACGCAGTATTTT	CASSLPKQDTQYF
TRBJ1-2	TRBV12-3/TRBV12-4	-	many	TGTGCCAGCAGTTGGAGAAAGGGTGTTGGGGCTAAAGGCTACACCTTC	CASSWRKGVGAKGYTF
TRBJ1-1	TRBV5-1	TRBD1	many	TGCGCCAGCAGCCGGGACAGGACCTCAGGTGAAGCTTTCTTT	CASSRDRTSGEAFF
TRBJ1-6	TRBV12-3/TRBV12-4	-	medium-sized	TGTGCCAGCAGGGGCTGGGGAAGGAATTCACCCCTCCACTTT	CASRGWGRNSPLHF
TRBJ1-5	TRBV7-2	-	medium-sized	TGTGCCAGCAGCTCTAGGACAAATAGCAATCAGCCCCAGCATTTT	CASSSRTNSNQPQHF
TRBJ2-1	TRBV12-3/TRBV12-4	-	-	TGTGCCAGCAGTTCCCGACAGAACAATGAGCAGTTCTTC	CASSSRQNNEQFF
TRBJ1-5	TRBV12-3/TRBV12-4	-	few	TGTGCCAGCAGTTTTTACGGTTCCGGGGAGCCCCAGCATTTT	CASSFYGSGEPQHF
TRBJ1-4	TRBV12-3/TRBV12-4	-	-	TGTGCCAGCAGTCCCCCAGGGGTCGGTGAAAAACTGTTTTTT	CASSPPGVGEKLFF
TRBJ1-1	TRBV19	-	many	TGTGCCAGTAATTGGAAGGGGCCCCGAAAGAACACTGAAGCTTTCTTT	CASNWKGPRKNTEAFF
TRBJ2-3	TRBV11-2	-	-	TGTGCCAGCAGCTTAGATGGCCACACAGCGACGGGAGATACGCAGTATTTT	CASSLDGHTATGDTQYF
TRBJ2-3	TRBV6-4	TRBD2	medium-sized	TGTGCCAGCAGAAAACTAGCGGGGGGCTCGGATACGCAGTATTTT	CASRKLAGGSDTQYF
TRBJ1-3	TRBV3-1	-	many	TGTGCCAGCAGCCAAGAGGGGGTCTCTGGAAACACCATATATTTT	CASSQEGVSGNTIYF
TRBJ1-4	TRBV29-1	TRBD1	medium-sized	TGCAGCGTCCCGACAGGGTATAGTGGGTCTAATGAAAAACTGTTTTTT	CSVPTGYSGSNEKLFF
TRBJ1-2	TRBV6-5	-	-	TGTGCCAGCAGAGACCACCGACAGTTTAACTATGGCTACACCTTC	CASRDHRQFNYGYTF
TRBJ1-6	TRBV12-3/TRBV12-4	TRBD1	medium-sized	TGTGCCAGCACCCTGGGACAGAATTCACCCCTCCACTTT	CASTLGQNSPLHF
TRBJ2-7	TRBV7-2	-	medium-sized	TGTGCCAGCAGCTCTAGGGGGGGCTACGAGCAGTACTTC	CASSSRGGYEQYF
TRBJ2-5	TRBV5-1	-	medium-sized	TGCGCCAGCAGCTTTGGCGGGCAAGAGACCCAGTACTTC	CASSFGGQETQYF
TRBJ1-4	TRBV3-1	-	-	TGTGCCAGCAGTCTAGAGGGCGTCGGGACTAATGAAAAACTGTTTTTT	CASSLEGVGTNEKLFF
TRBJ2-3	TRBV29-1	TRBD2	medium-sized	TGCAGCGCCGAGACTAGCGGGGGCCCCACAGATACGCAGTATTTT	CSAETSGGPTDTQYF
TRBJ1-1	TRBV18	TRBD1	-	TGTGCCACCCTGGGACAGATGAACACTGAAGCTTTCTTT	CATLGQMNTEAFF
TRBJ1-5	TRBV6-2/TRBV6-3	-	many	TGTGCCAGCAGTTACATACCATCGACCAGTAGCAATCAGCCCCAGCATTTT	CASSYIPSTSSNQPQHF
TRBJ1-2	TRBV18	-	medium-sized	TGTGCCAGCTCACCTCTGGCACAGTATGGCTACACCTTC	CASSPLAQYGYTF
TRBJ1-2	TRBV19	-	-	TGTGCCACCTCAAAAGGGGTGATGGGCTACACCTTC	CATSKGVMGYTF
TRBJ1-1	TRBV11-2	-	medium-sized	TGTGCCAGCAGCCAAAGCAGTGTGAACACTGAAGCTTTCTTT	CASSQSSVNTEAFF
TRBJ2-3	TRBV6-5	-	few	TGTGCCAGCAGTTACACGTCGACCAAAGATACGCAGTATTTT	CASSYTSTKDTQYF
TRBJ2-2	TRBV2	TRBD2	many	TGTGCCAGCGGCCCGGGACTAGCGGGGGTCCTGAACACCGGGGAGCTGTTTTTT	CASGPGLAGVLNTGELFF
TRBJ2-1	TRBV6-1	-	many	TGTGCCAGCAGTCCAAACGGCTACAATGAGCAGTTCTTC	CASSPNGYNEQFF
TRBJ1-5	TRBV19	-	many	TGTGCCAGTAGTATAGGCCAGGGGAGCAATCAGCCCCAGCATTTT	CASSIGQGSNQPQHF
TRBJ2-3	TRBV20-1	-	-	TGCAGTGCTAGGGCGGCGACCACAGATACGCAGTATTTT	CSARAATTDTQYF
TRBJ1-4	TRBV5-1	TRBD1	medium-sized	TGCGCCAGCAGAAGGACCGGGACAGACGGAGAAAAACTGTTTTTT	CASRRTGTDGEKLFF
TRBJ2-7	TRBV12-3/TRBV12-4	-	-	TGTGCCAGCAGTACGAGCTCCTACGAGCAGTACTTC	CASSTSSYEQYF
TRBJ1-5	TRBV19	-	many	TGTGCCAGTAGTATTCAGGTGGGAAGCAATCAGCCCCAGCATTTT	CASSIQVGSNQPQHF
TRBJ1-1	TRBV12-3/TRBV12-4	TRBD1	medium-sized	TGTGCCAGCAACTCGCAGGGGGGGCGGACTGAAGCTTTCTTT	CASNSQGGRTEAFF
TRBJ1-3	TRBV3-1	-	many	TGTGCCAGCAGCCAAGTTTGGGGTTCTGGAAACACCATATATTTT	CASSQVWGSGNTIYF